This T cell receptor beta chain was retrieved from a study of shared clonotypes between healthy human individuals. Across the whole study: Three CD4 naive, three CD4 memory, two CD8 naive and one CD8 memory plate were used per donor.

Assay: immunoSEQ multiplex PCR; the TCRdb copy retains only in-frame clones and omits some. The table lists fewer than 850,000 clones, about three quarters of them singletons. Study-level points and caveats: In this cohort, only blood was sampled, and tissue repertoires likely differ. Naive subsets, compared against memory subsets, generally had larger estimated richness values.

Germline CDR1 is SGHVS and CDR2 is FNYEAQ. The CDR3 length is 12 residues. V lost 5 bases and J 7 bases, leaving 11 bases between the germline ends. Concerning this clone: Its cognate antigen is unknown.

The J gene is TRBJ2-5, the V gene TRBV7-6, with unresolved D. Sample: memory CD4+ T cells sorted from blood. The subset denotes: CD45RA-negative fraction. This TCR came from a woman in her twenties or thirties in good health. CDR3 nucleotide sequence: TGTGCCAGCAGCCCCGCCGGTGGGACCCAGTACTTC. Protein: CASSPAGGTQYF.